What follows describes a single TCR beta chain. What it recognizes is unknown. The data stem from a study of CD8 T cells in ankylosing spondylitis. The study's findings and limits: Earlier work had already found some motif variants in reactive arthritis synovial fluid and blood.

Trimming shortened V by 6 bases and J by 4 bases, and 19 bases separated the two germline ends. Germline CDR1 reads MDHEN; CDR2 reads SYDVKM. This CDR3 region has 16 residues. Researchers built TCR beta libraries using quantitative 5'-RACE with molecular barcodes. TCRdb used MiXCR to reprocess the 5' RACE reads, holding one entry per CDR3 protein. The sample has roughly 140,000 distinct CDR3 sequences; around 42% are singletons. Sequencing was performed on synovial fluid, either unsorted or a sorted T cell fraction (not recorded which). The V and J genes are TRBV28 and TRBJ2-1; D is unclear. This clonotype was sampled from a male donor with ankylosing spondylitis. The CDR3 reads CASSLNSYSYYNEQFF. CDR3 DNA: TGTGCCAGCAGCCTGAACTCCTACTCTTATTACAATGAGCAGTTCTTC. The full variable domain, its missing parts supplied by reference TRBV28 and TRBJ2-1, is DVKVTQSSRYLVKRTGEKVFLECVQDMDHENMFWYRQDPGLGLRLIYFSYDVKMKEKGDIPEGYSVSREKKERFSLILESASTNQTSMYLCASSLNSYSYYNEQFFGPGTRLTVL.